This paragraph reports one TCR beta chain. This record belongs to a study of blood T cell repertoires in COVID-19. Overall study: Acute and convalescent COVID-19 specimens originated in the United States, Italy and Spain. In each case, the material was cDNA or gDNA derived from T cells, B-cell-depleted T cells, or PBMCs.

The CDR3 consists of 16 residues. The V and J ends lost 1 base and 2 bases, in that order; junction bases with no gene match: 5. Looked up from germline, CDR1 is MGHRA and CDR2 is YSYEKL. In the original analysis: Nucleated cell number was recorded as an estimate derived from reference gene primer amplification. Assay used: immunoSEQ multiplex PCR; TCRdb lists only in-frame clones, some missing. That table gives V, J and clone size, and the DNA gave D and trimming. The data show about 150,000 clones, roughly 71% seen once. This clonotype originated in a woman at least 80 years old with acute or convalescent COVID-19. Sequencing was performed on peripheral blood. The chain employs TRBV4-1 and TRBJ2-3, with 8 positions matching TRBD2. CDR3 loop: CASSQALTSATDTQYF. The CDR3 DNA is TGCGCCAGCAGCCAAGCTTTGACTAGCGCCACAGATACGCAGTATTTT.